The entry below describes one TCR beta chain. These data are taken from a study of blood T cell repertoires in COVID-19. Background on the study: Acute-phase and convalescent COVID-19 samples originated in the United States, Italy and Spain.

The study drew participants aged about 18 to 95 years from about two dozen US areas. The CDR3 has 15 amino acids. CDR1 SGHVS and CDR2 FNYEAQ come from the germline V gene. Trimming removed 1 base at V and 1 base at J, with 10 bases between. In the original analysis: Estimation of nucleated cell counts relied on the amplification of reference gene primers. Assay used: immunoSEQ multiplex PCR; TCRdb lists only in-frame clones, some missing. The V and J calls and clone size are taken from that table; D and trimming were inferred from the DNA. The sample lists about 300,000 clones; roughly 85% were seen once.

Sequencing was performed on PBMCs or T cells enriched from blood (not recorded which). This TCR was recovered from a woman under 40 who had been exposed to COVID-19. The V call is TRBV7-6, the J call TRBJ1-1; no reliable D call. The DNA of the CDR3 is TGTGCCAGCAGCTTAGGATTCGCGCAGAACACTGAAGCTTTCTTT. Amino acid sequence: CASSLGFAQNTEAFF. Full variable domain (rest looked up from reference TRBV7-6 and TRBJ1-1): GAGVSQSPRYKVTKRGQDVALRCDPISGHVSLYWYRQALGQGPEFLTYFNYEAQQDKSGLPNDRFSAERPEGSISTLTIQRTEQRDSAMYRCASSLGFAQNTEAFFGQGTRLTVV.